This TCR beta chain was profiled in a study of blood T cell repertoires in COVID-19. The protocol was immunoSEQ multiplex PCR, while the TCRdb copy is restricted to in-frame clones and leaves out a portion. The sample contains some 240,000 clones, roughly 87% of which appear only once. Germline V CDR1 and CDR2: SGDLS, YYNGEE. Trimming took 4 bases from V and 10 from J; bases not matched to a gene: 12. The CDR3 has 15 residues. The specimen sequenced was peripheral blood. The source of this sequence is a woman aged 40 to 50 who had recovered from COVID-19. The J gene is TRBJ2-1, the V gene TRBV9, with 9 positions matching TRBD2. CDR3 amino acids: CASSNSGGRHGEQFF. The DNA of the CDR3 is TGTGCCAGCAGCAATAGCGGGGGCCGGCACGGGGAGCAGTTCTTC.